A selection of T cell receptor beta chains follows, all from one sample in a study of response to subunit inactivated influenza vaccine. TCRdb re-called the RT-PCR reads through MiXCR, storing one row per CDR3 protein. The sample records around 850,000 distinct CDR3 sequences, about 18% being singletons. The sequences come from PBMCs from blood, collected roughly 5 days after vaccination. The receptors stem from a man in his fifties or sixties who received an inactivated influenza vaccine. Each CDR3 is given with its conserved first and last residue. The D gene is left open where the match is weak. Size is omitted from some rows. Given values are once, few, many or a class for expanded clones.

D	J	V	size	DNA	CDR3
NA	TRBJ2-4	TRBV20-1	NA	TGCAGTCCGCCTGGGAGCATTCAGTACTTC	CSPPGSIQYF
TRBD2	TRBJ2-1	TRBV10-2	few	TGCGCCAGCAGTGAGGTCCCTAGCGGGGGGCTGAATGAGCAGTTCTTC	CASSEVPSGGLNEQFF
NA	TRBJ1-4	TRBV10-3	NA	TGTGCCATCAAAGCGGCGGGCCCGAATGAAAAACTGTTTTTT	CAIKAAGPNEKLFF
NA	TRBJ2-3	TRBV11-2	NA	TGTGCCAGCAGCAGGGACCTAGCTTCGCAGTATTTT	CASSRDLASQYF
NA	TRBJ2-5	TRBV24-1	few	TGTGCCACCAGTGACGGCCGTAACCTCCAAGAGACCCAGTACTTC	CATSDGRNLQETQYF
TRBD2	TRBJ2-5	TRBV7-2	few	TGTGCCAGCAGCTTACTCTCCAGCGGGGGGGCTCAGACCCAGTACTTC	CASSLLSSGGAQTQYF
NA	TRBJ1-2	TRBV20-1	NA	TGCAGTGCTAGAGATCAGAGGGGTGATGGCTACACCTTC	CSARDQRGDGYTF
NA	TRBJ1-2	TRBV5-6	many	TGTGCCAGCAGCTTGGGATCGGCTATCTATGGCTACACCTTC	CASSLGSAIYGYTF
NA	TRBJ2-7	TRBV28	NA	TGTGCCAGCAGTTTAAGACTTCACGAGCAGTACTTC	CASSLRLHEQYF
NA	TRBJ2-1	TRBV29-1	NA	TGCAGCGTTGAAGATGAGATCCGCTCCTACAATGAGCAGTTCTTC	CSVEDEIRSYNEQFF
TRBD1	TRBJ1-3	TRBV10-3	few	TGTGCCATCAGCCAGGGGGCAAGGTCTGGAAACACCATATATTTT	CAISQGARSGNTIYF
NA	TRBJ1-1	TRBV29-1	medium-sized	TGCAGCGGAATGAACACTGAAGCTTTCTTT	CSGMNTEAFF
NA	TRBJ2-7	TRBV3-1	NA	TGTGCCAGCAGCCAAGATCACTACTACGAGCAGTACTTC	CASSQDHYYEQYF
NA	TRBJ2-3	TRBV12-3/TRBV12-4	many	TGTGCCAGCAGTTTATTGGAGGGGTCAGATACGCAGTATTTT	CASSLLEGSDTQYF
TRBD1	TRBJ2-1	TRBV20-1	few	TGCAGTGCCGTGGGACAGGGGGTCGGTGAGCAGTTCTTC	CSAVGQGVGEQFF
NA	TRBJ1-2	TRBV12-3/TRBV12-4	many	TGTGCCAGCAGCCGGGACACCAACTATGGCTACACCTTC	CASSRDTNYGYTF
NA	TRBJ2-2	TRBV5-1	many	TGCGCCAGCAGCTTGGAGGCGCTGAACACCGGGGAGCTGTTTTTT	CASSLEALNTGELFF
NA	TRBJ1-3	TRBV12-3/TRBV12-4	few	TGTGCCAGCAGTTTAGCTGACGGACTGGAAACTGGGACCATATATTTT	CASSLADGLETGTIYF
TRBD1	TRBJ2-7	TRBV5-1	few	TGCGCCAGCAGCTTCACACAGGGGGCAGTTTACGAGCAGTACTTC	CASSFTQGAVYEQYF
NA	TRBJ2-6	TRBV5-1	NA	TGCGCCAGCAGCTTGGCCCCACCGACGGGGGCCAACGTCCTGACTTTC	CASSLAPPTGANVLTF
NA	TRBJ2-3	TRBV4-3	NA	TGCGCCAGCAGCCAAGACAACAGAATCTCTAGCACAGATACGCAGTATTTT	CASSQDNRISSTDTQYF
TRBD2	TRBJ2-7	TRBV4-2	NA	TGTGCCAGCAGCCAAGTTTCTAGCGGCAGGGAGAACGAGCAGTACTTC	CASSQVSSGRENEQYF
NA	TRBJ2-6	TRBV20-1	many	TGCAGTGCTAGAAAGGCTGGGGCCAACGTCCTGACTTTC	CSARKAGANVLTF
NA	TRBJ2-7	TRBV29-1	few	TGCAGCGTTGAAGAACGAATTCGGCAGACCTACGAGCAGTACTTC	CSVEERIRQTYEQYF
TRBD1	TRBJ1-2	TRBV7-9	few	TGTGCCAGCAGCACCAGCGGACAGGCCCGGGGCTACACCTTC	CASSTSGQARGYTF
TRBD2	TRBJ2-3	TRBV20-1	NA	TGCAGTGCAGAGCTGGGGGGGTCAGATACGCAGTATTTT	CSAELGGSDTQYF
TRBD1	TRBJ2-2	TRBV27	few	TGTGCCAGCAGAGCAACCGGGACAGGGAACACCGGGGAGCTGTTTTTT	CASRATGTGNTGELFF
NA	TRBJ2-5	TRBV7-2	NA	TGTGCCAGCAGCTTAGCGCAAGGGTCAGGGGCCCAGTACTTC	CASSLAQGSGAQYF
NA	TRBJ2-4	TRBV5-1	few	TGCGCCAGCATGGGAGATGAGCAGATAGCCAAAAACATTCAGTACTTC	CASMGDEQIAKNIQYF
NA	TRBJ2-7	TRBV20-1	NA	TGCAGTGCTAGGCGTGATCTCGGTAACTCCTACGAGCAGTACTTC	CSARRDLGNSYEQYF
TRBD2	TRBJ2-7	TRBV6-1	NA	TGTGCCAGCAGTCCCCCCCTAGCGGACCCACGGGACGAGCAGTACTTC	CASSPPLADPRDEQYF
TRBD1	TRBJ1-1	TRBV6-2/TRBV6-3	few	TGTGCCAGCACCTACCGGGACAGGGAGAACACTGAAGCTTTCTTT	CASTYRDRENTEAFF
NA	TRBJ2-5	TRBV29-1	NA	TGCAGCGTTGGGGGGGATTGGGAGACCCAGTACTTC	CSVGGDWETQYF
NA	TRBJ2-7	TRBV15	few	TGTGCCACCAGTATATCGCTGTTCTCCTACGAGCAGTACTTC	CATSISLFSYEQYF
NA	TRBJ2-4	TRBV27	NA	TGTGCCAGCAGGGGACTCGCAGAGGGCATTCAGTACTTC	CASRGLAEGIQYF
TRBD2	TRBJ2-7	TRBV27	few	TGTGCCAGCAGTCTATACCTCGGGACTACCTACGAGCAGTACTTC	CASSLYLGTTYEQYF
TRBD1	TRBJ2-3	TRBV7-8	few	TGTGCCAGCATCCAGGACAGGGGGCCTGGTACGCAGTATTTT	CASIQDRGPGTQYF
TRBD1	TRBJ2-7	TRBV29-1	NA	TGCAGCGCCTCTACCTGGGGACAGACCTCCTCCTACGAGCAGTACTTC	CSASTWGQTSSYEQYF
NA	TRBJ1-3	TRBV11-2	many	TGTGCCAGCAGCCTCACCCCGAACACCATATATTTT	CASSLTPNTIYF
TRBD1	TRBJ2-5	TRBV6-2/TRBV6-3	NA	TGTGCCAGCAAGGACAGGGGGCAAGAGACCCAGTACTTC	CASKDRGQETQYF
TRBD2	TRBJ2-5	TRBV7-2	NA	TGTGCCAGCAGCTTAGTGGCTAGCGGGGGGGCAGAGACCCAGTACTTC	CASSLVASGGAETQYF
TRBD2	TRBJ2-2	TRBV4-3	NA	TGCGCCAGCAGCCAAGAACTAGCGGGACACACCGGGGAGCTGTTTTTT	CASSQELAGHTGELFF
NA	TRBJ1-2	TRBV7-9	few	TGTGCCAGCAGTCCAGGGCACGCTAACTATGGCTACACCTTC	CASSPGHANYGYTF
NA	TRBJ2-2	TRBV20-1	NA	TGCAGTGCTACGAACAGGGTGACGAACACCGGGGAGCTGTTTTTT	CSATNRVTNTGELFF
TRBD2	TRBJ2-1	TRBV4-3	many	TGCGCCAGCAGCCACGCAAGAGCGGGAAGGGATGAGCAGTTCTTC	CASSHARAGRDEQFF
TRBD1	TRBJ1-5	TRBV20-1	few	TGCAGTGCTACAGGACAGGGGCTCGGTCAGCCCCAGCATTTT	CSATGQGLGQPQHF
TRBD1	TRBJ2-7	TRBV11-2	many	TGTGCCAGCAGCGCGCTGGGGACAGGCCCCTACGAGCAGTACTTC	CASSALGTGPYEQYF